These T cell receptor beta chains were read from a single sample in a study of cytomegalovirus exposure and HLA in healthy donors. Assay: immunoSEQ multiplex PCR; the TCRdb copy retains only in-frame clones and omits some. The sample lists some 150,000 clones; 85% to 90% were seen once. Sequencing was carried out using PBMCs. The receptors were gathered from a woman aged 18-29 years in good health and CMV-seropositive. Both conserved end residues are trimmed from each CDR3. A D gene is named only where the DNA matches it firmly.

cdr3_length	d_call	v_call	j_call	cdr3_aa
10	-	TRBV2	TRBJ2-7	ASRRGRYEQY
12	TRBD1	TRBV7-9	TRBJ1-2	ASSPGTGVGGYT
11	-	TRBV4-1	TRBJ2-3	ASSQPGWDTQY
11	-	TRBV7-2	TRBJ2-7	ASSRWLGDEQY
11	-	TRBV7-2	TRBJ2-1	ASSLNRDNEQF
12	TRBD2	TRBV11-3	TRBJ2-1	ASSLSGGAKEQF
11	-	TRBV6-1	TRBJ2-5	ASSVQLSGTQY
13	-	TRBV6-1	TRBJ1-1	ASSERPGRYTEAF
12	-	TRBV29-1	TRBJ2-5	SVAPSAGVATQY
14	-	TRBV10-1	TRBJ2-3	ASSELRRGSTDTQY
13	TRBD2	TRBV7-9	TRBJ2-2	ASSPLAGRAGELF
10	TRBD1	TRBV7-7	TRBJ2-1	ASSHRGDEQF
13	-	TRBV27	TRBJ2-3	ASSLSRVGTDTQY
13	TRBD1	TRBV7-9	TRBJ2-3	ASSNGTASTDTQY
13	-	TRBV28	TRBJ1-4	ASSSSTGTLEKLF
13	TRBD1	TRBV6-6	TRBJ1-1	ASSQYGTGGTKAF
13	-	TRBV27	TRBJ2-1	ASSLSGSSYNEQF
12	TRBD1	TRBV7-9	TRBJ1-5	ASSPQGRLEPQH
15	TRBD2	TRBV5-1	TRBJ2-3	ASSYGTSGVSTDTQY
12	TRBD1	TRBV5-4	TRBJ1-2	ASSSGTGWVGYT
13	TRBD1	TRBV11-2	TRBJ1-6	ASSVRDRYNSPLH
13	-	TRBV7-8	TRBJ2-7	ASSLALAGRVEQY
14	-	TRBV7-2	TRBJ2-3	ASSPSWLVSTDTQY
14	-	TRBV9	TRBJ1-2	ASSVRDNRYADGYT
14	TRBD1	TRBV28	TRBJ1-5	ASIGTGRYSNQPQH
14	TRBD2	TRBV5-4	TRBJ2-2	ASSTKREGRDGELF
13	-	TRBV6-5	TRBJ1-1	ASSSGITGNTEAF
12	-	TRBV28	TRBJ2-5	ASSQAFSGGTQY
13	-	TRBV9	TRBJ1-6	ASSEGGGGNSPLH
15	TRBD2	TRBV7-2	TRBJ2-3	ASSSGGALISSDTQY
14	-	TRBV18	TRBJ1-2	ASSQSKAVSNYGYT
12	-	TRBV5-4	TRBJ1-2	ASSLPQLLYGYT
10	-	TRBV6-5	TRBJ1-2	ASSYRRDGYT
13	-	TRBV9	TRBJ2-1	ASSASGTEYNEQF
12	TRBD1	TRBV28	TRBJ1-2	AATEGAPTYGYT
11	-	TRBV7-2	TRBJ2-5	ASSSGQQETQY
11	TRBD1	TRBV28	TRBJ2-7	ASQGQGLHEQY
12	-	TRBV18	TRBJ1-2	ASSPEQGNYGYT
12	-	TRBV7-3	TRBJ2-5	ASSSGGESETQY
11	-	TRBV2	TRBJ2-3	ASVEVRTDTQY
12	-	TRBV28	TRBJ1-3	ASRGPGSGNTIY
13	-	TRBV29-1	TRBJ1-2	SVWGNRREIYGYT
12	-	TRBV30	TRBJ1-2	TSTRAGAYYGYT
11	-	TRBV11-3	TRBJ1-1	ASSLDTGFEAF
14	-	TRBV5-4	TRBJ1-3	ASSFGGRSTGNTIY
15	-	TRBV4-1	TRBJ2-3	ASSQGTAFLGSDTQY
13	TRBD1	TRBV6-5	TRBJ2-7	ASSGTGRLSYEQY